The clone carrying this T cell receptor beta chain was detected many times. Antigen: not known. This record belongs to a study of neurological immune-mediated disorders. Notes on the study in general: The expanded clones of different subjects shared no CDR3 amino acid sequences (suggesting private repertoires in all groups).

TCRdb passed the 5' RACE reads through MiXCR, listing each CDR3 protein once. The data contain 130,000 or so distinct CDR3 sequences, about 3.4% of them seen just once; the ten biggest clones take up 1% to 1.5%. This CDR3 comprises 14 residues. V lost 6 bases, J lost 4 bases, and 15 bases lay in between. Germline CDR1 is DFQATT and CDR2 is SNEGSKA (reference sequence). The source is a woman aged 30 to 39 with multiple sclerosis. The material sequenced was PBMCs. The chain uses TRBV20-1 and TRBJ1-4, with D perhaps matching TRBD1 (5 bases). The CDR3 reads CSAPSGTVNEKLFF. CDR3 in DNA: TGCAGTGCGCCCTCCGGGACGGTTAATGAAAAACTGTTTTTT.